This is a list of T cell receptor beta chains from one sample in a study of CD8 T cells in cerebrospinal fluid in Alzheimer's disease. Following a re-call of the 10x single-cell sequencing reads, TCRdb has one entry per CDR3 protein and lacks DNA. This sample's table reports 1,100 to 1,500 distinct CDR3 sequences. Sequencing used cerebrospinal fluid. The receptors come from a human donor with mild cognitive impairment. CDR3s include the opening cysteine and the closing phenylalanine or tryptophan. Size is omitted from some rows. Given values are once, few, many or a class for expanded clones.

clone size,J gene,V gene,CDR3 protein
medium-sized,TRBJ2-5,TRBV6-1,CASSAGGETQYF
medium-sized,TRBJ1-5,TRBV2,CASSTPTGNNQPQHF
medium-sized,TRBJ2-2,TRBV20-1,CSATGLTSGELFF
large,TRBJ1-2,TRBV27,CASSFEGNYGYTF
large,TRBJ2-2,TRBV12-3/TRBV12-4,CASSSSPRELFF
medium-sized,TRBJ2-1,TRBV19,CASSIRPYNEQFF
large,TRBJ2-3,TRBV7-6,CASSLEPPRTSGGFDTQYF
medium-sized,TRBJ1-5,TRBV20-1,CSASRILSGGTYSNQPQHF
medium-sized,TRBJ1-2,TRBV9,CASSPRGDYGYTF
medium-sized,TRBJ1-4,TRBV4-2,CASSWTGPNEKLFF
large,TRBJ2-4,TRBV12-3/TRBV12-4,CASSLSGPPIHIQYF
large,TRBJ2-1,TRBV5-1,CASSPRDKHEQFF
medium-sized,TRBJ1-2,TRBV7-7,CASSPQGALVYGYTF
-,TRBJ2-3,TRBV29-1,CSVRTGGINTQYF
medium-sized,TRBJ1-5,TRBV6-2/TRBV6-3,CASRQGAQPQHF
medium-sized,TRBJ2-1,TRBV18,CASLPGSGGTNEQFF
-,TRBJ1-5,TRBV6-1,CASRIGGNQPQHF
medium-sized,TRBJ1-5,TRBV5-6,CASTKGRHNQPQHF
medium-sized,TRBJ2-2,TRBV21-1,CASSNPFNPLRRGADTGELFF
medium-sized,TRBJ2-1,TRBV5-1,CASSLQSSYNEQFF
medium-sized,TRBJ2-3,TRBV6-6,CASTPGVAGTDTQYF
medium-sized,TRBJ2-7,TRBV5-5,CASSLAQSSAYEQYF
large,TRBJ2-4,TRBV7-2,CASSSGLAGGANIQYF
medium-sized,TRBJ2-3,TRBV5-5,CASSLQSGGRTDTQYF
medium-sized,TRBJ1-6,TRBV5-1,CASSLEGTGNSPLHF
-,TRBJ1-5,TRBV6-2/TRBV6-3,CASIEGGRNQPQHF
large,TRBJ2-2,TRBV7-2,CASSLGYAGELFF
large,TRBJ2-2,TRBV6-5,CASSTGFGELFF
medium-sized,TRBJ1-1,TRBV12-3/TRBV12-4,CASSLGGRYTEAFF
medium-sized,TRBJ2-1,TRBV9,CASSPSAGYSYNEQFF